Following are 12 T cell receptor beta chains from one sample sequenced in a study of breast tumors, draining lymph nodes, adjacent tissues. TCRdb recomputed calls from the multiplex PCR reads with MiXCR, one row per CDR3 protein. Of approximately 45,000 distinct CDR3 sequences listed, 23% are singletons. Sequenced input: breast tumor tissue. These receptors all stem from a female donor with breast cancer. Some clones in this sample may be carry-over from other donors' samples.

Ten or more counts support this clonotype. The chain has TRBV15 and TRBJ1-5; D unresolved. V was trimmed by 0 bases and J by 7 bases, leaving 10 bases between them. CDR1 and CDR2 (germline): LNHNV, YYDKDF (reference sequence). There are 14 residues in the CDR3. CDR3 nucleotide sequence: TGTGCCACCAGCAGAGATTTCCCTTGGCAGCCCCAGCATTTT. This sequence encodes CATSRDFPWQPQHF.

The CDR3 nucleotides are TGTGCCAGCAGCCTCGACAGGGGGCTAGGCAATCAGCCCCAGCATTTT. Its translation: CASSLDRGLGNQPQHF. The rearrangement joins TRBV7-8 to TRBJ1-5; 10 bases are a match to TRBD1. CDR3 length: 16 amino acids. Germline lookup yields CDR1 SGHVS and CDR2 FQNEAQ. Trimming at V came to 5 bases and at J to 2 bases, leaving 6 bases not matched to a gene.

CDR3 region: CASSQQEETQYF. For the CDR3, the DNA is TGTGCCAGCTCACAACAGGAGGAGACCCAGTACTTC. The rearrangement joins TRBV18 to TRBJ2-5, with D perhaps TRBD1 (5 bases). Germline CDR1 reads KGHSH; CDR2 reads LQKENI. The CDR3 is 12 amino acids. Trimming cost V 4 bases and J 5 bases, with 8 bases left between them.

This clonotype showed up many times. The gene calls are TRBV7-9 and TRBJ2-2; D gene unclear. The CDR3 loop spans 14 amino acids. Germline V CDR1 and CDR2: SEHNR, FQNEAQ (reference sequence). The V gene lost 3 bases and the J gene lost 0 bases, with 5 bases spanning the gap. The CDR3: CASSLQANTGELFF. CDR3 bases: TGTGCCAGCAGCTTGCAAGCGAACACCGGGGAGCTGTTTTTT.

The V call is TRBV7-6, the J call TRBJ1-1; 11 nucleotides line up with TRBD1. Per germline, CDR1 SGHVS and CDR2 FNYEAQ. This CDR3 spans 16 amino acids. J was trimmed by 4 bases and V by 5 bases; bases with no gene match: 9. The DNA of the CDR3 is TGTGCCAGCAGCCCCGGACAGGGGGCGGGCGGCACTGAAGCTTTCTTT. This gives the protein CASSPGQGAGGTEAFF.

In this sample, this clonotype turned up many times. The V call is TRBV20-1, the J call TRBJ1-2; D is uncertain. CDR1 is DFQATT and CDR2 is SNEGSKA in the germline V gene (reference sequence). The V gene lost 0 bases and the J gene lost 5 bases, with 16 bases spanning the gap. There are 15 residues in the CDR3. The CDR3 is CSARDDKPNRYGYTF. The CDR3 DNA reads TGCAGTGCTAGAGATGATAAGCCGAACCGTTATGGCTACACCTTC.

This clonotype has ten or more counts. The chain uses TRBV6-5 and TRBJ2-3; D could derive from TRBD1 or TRBD2 (5 bases each). Trimming removed 2 bases from V and 4 bases from J, with 10 bases in between. CDR1 is MNHEY and CDR2 is SVGAGI in the germline V gene. The CDR3 totals 14 residues. CDR3 sequence reads: CASSYGAGADTQYF. The CDR3 bases are TGTGCCAGCAGTTACGGGGCGGGCGCAGATACGCAGTATTTT.

This clonotype was seen a few times. The chain employs TRBV11-3 and TRBJ2-1; 9 bases are shared with TRBD2. CDR1 is SGHNT, CDR2 YENEEA, per germline. This CDR3 has 16 amino acids. V was clipped by 1 base and J by 1 base; unmatched bases: 2. The CDR3 sequence: CASSLGGGVSYNEQFF. CDR3 sequence (DNA): TGTGCCAGCAGCTTAGGCGGGGGGGTTTCCTACAATGAGCAGTTCTTC.

This clonotype has only a few counts. The gene calls are TRBV5-4 and TRBJ1-2; D perhaps matches TRBD1 (5 bases). CDR3 length: 13 amino acids. Germline assignment: CDR1 SGHNT and CDR2 YYREEE (reference sequence). The V gene lost 0 bases and the J gene lost 5 bases, with 8 bases spanning the gap. The CDR3 sequence: CASSLGGGYGYTF. CDR3 coding DNA: TGTGCCAGCAGCTTGGGGGGGGGTTATGGCTACACCTTC.

This clonotype was counted between two and nine times. J is TRBJ2-5 and V is TRBV20-1; D is perhaps TRBD1 or TRBD2 (5 bases each). This CDR3 comprises 15 residues. The germline V gene has CDR1 DFQATT and CDR2 SNEGSKA (reference sequence). V was pared by 3 bases and J by 5 bases, with 19 bases between. The CDR3 here is CSASWRQGYGETQYF. DNA of the CDR3: TGCAGTGCTAGCTGGAGGCAGGGCTATGGTGAGACCCAGTACTTC.

This clonotype was seen repeatedly, ten times or more. The V and J genes are TRBV15 and TRBJ2-7; D might be TRBD1 or TRBD2, each matching 9 bases. The CDR3 totals 17 residues. V lost 3 bases and J lost 2, with 20 bases in between. Germline loops: CDR1 LNHNV, CDR2 YYDKDF (reference sequence). In nucleotides, the CDR3 is TGTGCCACCAGCAGGGACAGGGGTTCTAGCGGGGCCTACGAGCAGTACTTC. Its protein product is CATSRDRGSSGAYEQYF.

Many counts were recorded for this clonotype. This chain connects TRBV10-3 to TRBJ1-3; D is unclear. V was trimmed by 6 bases and J by 4 bases, leaving 7 bases between them. The CDR3 length is 12 residues. Germline V gene lookup returns CDR1 ENHRY and CDR2 SYGVKD. CDR3 sequence (DNA): TGTGCCATCAGGGGGTCGGGAAACACCATATATTTT. Its protein is CAIRGSGNTIYF.